One sample yielded the 32 T cell receptor beta chains listed below, sequenced in a study of post-analysis software for immune sequencing data. Study-level points and caveats: Roughly 5 TRBV segments, TRBV5-6, TRBV5-1 and TRBV20-1 among them, were found more frequent in patients than controls.

Unique molecular identifiers were carried by the TCR beta cDNA libraries. TCRdb analysed the PCR reads with MiXCR anew, one entry per CDR3 protein. The sample lists 430,000 or so distinct CDR3 sequences, 30% to 40% occurring once. The antigens these receptors bind are not known. Sequencing was carried out using blood. The receptors stem from a girl aged 2 to 10 with multiple sclerosis.

This chain uses TRBV7-9 with TRBJ1-1; D ambiguous. Trimming cost V 5 bases and J 10 bases, with 20 bases left between them. The CDR3 has 14 amino acids. Germline CDR1 SEHNR, CDR2 FQNEAQ (reference sequence). Here the CDR3 reads CASSPRWWRRRAFF. In DNA form, the CDR3 reads TGTGCCAGCAGCCCAAGGTGGTGGCGACGAAGAGCTTTCTTT.

This clonotype occurred a few times. V usage is TRBV5-6 and J usage is TRBJ2-5; no definite D call. Trimming removed 2 bases at V and 5 bases at J, with 13 bases between. The CDR3 loop spans 14 amino acids. CDR1 is SGHDT, CDR2 YYEEEE, per germline. CDR3 coding DNA: TGTGCCAGCAGCTTAGCTTGGATGGGGGAGACCCAGTACTTC. This translates into CASSLAWMGETQYF.

A few counts support this clonotype. The V call is TRBV5-5, the J call TRBJ1-2, with TRBD1 as a possible D gene (5 bases). V lost 5 bases and J lost 2, with 10 bases in between. The germline CDR1 and CDR2 sequences are SGHKS and YYEKEE (reference sequence). The CDR3 has 13 residues. The CDR3 is CASRKTENYGYTF. The DNA of the CDR3 is TGTGCCAGCAGGAAGACAGAGAACTATGGCTACACCTTC.

The V call is TRBV28, the J call TRBJ1-2, with 10 bases identical to TRBD1. The V gene's germline CDR1 is MDHEN and CDR2 SYDVKM. The CDR3 consists of 15 residues. Trimming at V came to 3 bases and at J to 8 bases, leaving 9 bases not matched to a gene. The CDR3 spells CASSFEGQGIFGYTF. The DNA for the CDR3 is TGTGCCAGCAGTTTTGAGGGACAGGGGATTTTCGGCTACACCTTC.

This clonotype was counted a few times. The rearrangement joins TRBV28 to TRBJ2-7; 11 bases are shared with TRBD2. The germline gives CDR1 MDHEN, CDR2 SYDVKM. Germline trimming cut 6 bases from V and 7 bases from J; bases unmatched to any gene: 5. The length of the CDR3 is 13 residues. The CDR3 nucleotides are TGTGCCAGCAGCACTAGCGGGGGAAAAGAGCAGTACTTC. The encoded protein is CASSTSGGKEQYF. The full variable domain, with the rest looked up from reference TRBV28 and TRBJ2-7, is DVKVTQSSRYLVKRTGEKVFLECVQDMDHENMFWYRQDPGLGLRLIYFSYDVKMKEKGDIPEGYSVSREKKERFSLILESASTNQTSMYLCASSTSGGKEQYFGPGTRLTVT.

This chain links TRBV5-1 with TRBJ1-2; tentative D call: TRBD1 (6 bases). Germline CDR1 reads SGHRS; CDR2 reads YFSETQ. Trimming cost V 1 base and J 0 bases, with 22 bases left between them. There are 19 residues in the CDR3. CDR3 nucleotides: TGCGCCAGCAGCTTGACGAGGGGCAGCCGAGGGGGGCCTAACTATGGCTACACCTTC. This codes for CASSLTRGSRGGPNYGYTF.

In this sample, this clonotype turned up a few times. The CDR3 reads CASSKGRYMNTEAFF. DNA for the CDR3: TGTGCCAGCAGCAAGGGACGGTATATGAACACTGAAGCTTTCTTT. The chain combines TRBV5-5 with TRBJ1-1, with D maybe TRBD1 (5 bases). Germline V gene lookup returns CDR1 SGHKS and CDR2 YYEKEE (reference sequence). The CDR3 covers 15 residues. The germline V and J ends were trimmed by 4 bases and 0 bases, with 13 bases remaining between them.

Regarding this clonotype: An end of the junction does not agree with germline; a read error may underlie this. The chain employs TRBV5-1 and TRBJ2-1; 12 positions agree with TRBD2. This CDR3 region has 17 residues. Germline V gene lookup returns CDR1 SGHRS and CDR2 YFSETQ. CDR3 amino acids: CASSLVFTVSSGREQYF. CDR3 nucleotides: TGCGCCAGCAGCTTGGTTTTTACGGTCTCTAGCGGGAGGGAGCAGTATTTC.

With regard to this clonotype: Relative to the germline gene, one junction end is altered; a read error may explain this. J is TRBJ2-5 and V is TRBV12-3 or TRBV12-4; TRBD2 matches at 14 bases. This CDR3 is 19 amino acids long. DNA for the CDR3: TGTGCCAGCGCAAACCCCCACCAAGGGACTAGCGGGAGTCAAGAGACCCAGGACTTC. Protein product: CASANPHQGTSGSQETQDF.

The J gene is TRBJ2-1, the V gene TRBV6-5; TRBD1 matches 8 bases. Per the germline V gene, CDR1 is MNHEY and CDR2 is SVGAGI. V lost 5 bases to trimming and J lost 4 bases; unmatched junction nucleotides: 7. This CDR3 has 15 residues. Here the CDR3 reads CASSRQGALYNEQFF. The CDR3 bases are TGTGCCAGCAGTCGCCAGGGGGCCCTATACAATGAGCAGTTCTTC.

V and J are TRBV7-6 and TRBJ2-7; 8 bases fit TRBD2. The CDR3 sequence is 14 residues long. J was trimmed by 8 bases and V by 1 base; bases with no gene match: 7. The germline V gene encodes CDR1 SGHVS and CDR2 FNYEAQ. Here the CDR3 reads CASSLEGREGKQYF. The CDR3 DNA follows: TGTGCCAGCAGCTTAGAAGGTCGGGAGGGCAAGCAGTACTTC.

The chain joins TRBV4-1 to TRBJ2-7; TRBD1 aligns across 7 bases. J lost 0 bases, V lost 3 bases, and 5 bases had no gene match. Germline CDR1 and CDR2: MGHRA and YSYEKL. This CDR3 comprises 15 residues. DNA for the CDR3: TGCGCCAGCAGCCAGATTGGGACAGTCTCCTACGAGCAGTACTTC. Its protein is CASSQIGTVSYEQYF.

The V and J genes are TRBV14 and TRBJ1-1, with D possibly TRBD1 on 5 matching bases. The CDR3 runs 14 residues. Germline lookup yields CDR1 SGHDN and CDR2 FVKESK. Trimming left V 4 bases short and J 1 base short, with 10 bases between. The CDR3 DNA reads as TGTGCCAGCAGCCTCCCCGGACAGAACACTGAAGCTTTCTTT. It codes for CASSLPGQNTEAFF.

The chain has TRBV21-1 and TRBJ1-1; TRBD1 is the table's D call, not checked against the DNA. TRBV21-1 is designated a pseudogene. The CDR3 consists of 13 residues. Here the CDR3 DNA reads TGTGCCAGCGGGGCAGGGACGAACACTGAAGCTTTCTTT. It encodes CASGAGTNTEAFF.

This clonotype was observed a few times. The J gene is TRBJ2-3, the V gene TRBV7-3, with D possibly being TRBD1 or TRBD2 (6 bases each). The CDR3 covers 16 residues. V was trimmed by 2 bases and J by 4 bases, leaving 16 bases between them. CDR1 and CDR2 (germline): SGHTA, FQGTGA. As DNA, the CDR3 is TGTGCCAGCAGCTTACTCGGGGTTGGGGGGCCAGATACGCAGTATTTT. Amino acid sequence: CASSLLGVGGPDTQYF.

This clonotype was seen more than once but under ten times. This chain joins TRBV7-8 and TRBJ1-4; possibly TRBD1 for D (6 bases). Germline V CDR1 and CDR2: SGHVS, FQNEAQ. V lost 5 bases, J lost 2 bases, and 15 bases lay in between. The CDR3 length is 16 residues. CDR3 residues: CASSRLTGRTNEKLFF. Here the CDR3 DNA reads TGTGCCAGCAGCCGTCTAACAGGGAGGACTAATGAAAAACTGTTTTTT.

Of note for this clonotype: The germline gene is not matched at one end of the junction; a read error may be the cause. V gene TRBV15 combines with J gene TRBJ2-5; tentative D call: TRBD2 (5 bases). Germline-derived CDR1 and CDR2 are LNHNV and YYDKDF (reference sequence). The CDR3 length is 15 residues. The DNA of the CDR3 is TGTACCACCAGCAGAGATCTAAGCGGCCAAGAGACCCAGTACTTC. It is translated as CTTSRDLSGQETQYF.

This clonotype was detected a few times. The chain is built from TRBV29-1 and TRBJ2-7; 8 bases agree with TRBD1. The CDR3 is 15 residues long. In germline, CDR1 is SQVTM, CDR2 ANQGSEA. Trimming removed 4 bases from V and 4 bases from J; junction bases left unmatched: 12. As DNA, the CDR3 is TGCAGCGTTGGGGGGCGGACAGGGACCTTGTACGAGCAGTACTTC. This translates into CSVGGRTGTLYEQYF.

This clonotype showed up just a few times. V usage is TRBV6-6 and J usage is TRBJ2-5, with 7 bases identical to TRBD1. The J call is doubtful: the DNA matches TRBJ2-7 better. Germline V CDR1 and CDR2: MNHNY, SVGAGI (reference sequence). CDR3 length: 14 residues. CDR3 coding DNA: TGTGCCAGCACTTCGACAGGGTTTGTATTCGAGCAGTACTTC. Translating gives CASTSTGFVFEQYF.

This chain links TRBV9 with TRBJ2-1; 8 nucleotides match TRBD2. Trimming at V came to 3 bases and at J to 4 bases, leaving 12 bases not matched to a gene. The germline V gene has CDR1 SGDLS and CDR2 YYNGEE. This CDR3 has 17 amino acids. The CDR3 DNA reads TGTGCCAGCAGCGCCACTCCCGGGGGGGGCAGTTACAATGAGCAGTTCTTC. It yields the protein CASSATPGGGSYNEQFF.

This clonotype appeared once. At one boundary the junction diverges from the germline segment, which might be a read error. The chain is built from TRBV12-3 or TRBV12-4 and TRBJ2-2; 7 bases map to TRBD1. There are 13 residues in the CDR3. CDR3 sequence (DNA): TGTGCCGGCAGGGGGAACCCGTACGGGGAGCTGTTTTTT. Its translation: CAGRGNPYGELFF.

As DNA, the CDR3 is TGTGCCAGCGGCGAGCTAGCCAAAAACATTCAGTACTTC. It yields the protein CASGELAKNIQYF. The V and J genes are TRBV2 and TRBJ2-4, with no clear D. Trimming removed 8 bases at V and 0 bases at J, with 8 bases between. The CDR3 has 13 residues. Germline assignment: CDR1 SNHLY and CDR2 FYNNEI.

In this sample, this clonotype turned up a few times. This chain connects TRBV20-1 to TRBJ2-7; TRBD1 matches 8 bases. Germline V gene sequence: CDR1 DFQATT, CDR2 SNEGSKA (reference sequence). V lost 3 bases, J lost 6 bases, and 4 bases stayed unmatched. The CDR3 loop spans 12 amino acids. The CDR3 region has the DNA TGCAGTGCTAGGTACAGGGGGGTCGAGCAGTACTTC. Its translation is CSARYRGVEQYF.

The chain joins TRBV5-1 to TRBJ2-1; 7 bases fit TRBD2. This CDR3 spans 16 amino acids. The germline gives CDR1 SGHRS, CDR2 YFSETQ. V was clipped by 2 bases and J by 9 bases; unmatched bases: 14. This chain's CDR3 is CASSLWGTTEWGEQFF. The CDR3 nucleotides read TGCGCCAGCAGCTTATGGGGGACTACCGAGTGGGGTGAGCAGTTCTTC.

The genes are TRBV5-1 and TRBJ2-7, with TRBD2 identical over 8 bases. The CDR3 has 14 amino acids. V dropped 2 bases and J dropped 3; count of bases not matched to a gene: 4. Germline V CDR1 and CDR2: SGHRS, YFSETQ. The CDR3 nucleotides read TGCGCCAGCAGCTTTACTAGCGGATTCTACGAGCAGTACTTC. Translated, it gives CASSFTSGFYEQYF.

By sample share, this clonotype is medium-sized. J is TRBJ2-7 and V is TRBV6-5, with TRBD2 as a possible D gene (6 bases). The CDR3 has 14 residues. The V gene's germline CDR1 is MNHEY and CDR2 SVGAGI. The V end lost 6 bases, the J end lost 0 bases, and 12 bases lay between the germline ends. CDR3 nucleotides: TGTGCCAGCAGCAAACGGGACTCCTCCTACGAGCAGTACTTC. As protein: CASSKRDSSYEQYF.

The table lists this clonotype with a few counts. The chain employs TRBV9 and TRBJ1-2; D might be TRBD1 (6 bases). V lost 4 bases and J 4 bases, leaving 23 bases between the germline ends. Germline CDR1 reads SGDLS; CDR2 reads YYNGEE. This CDR3 region has 17 residues. The CDR3 DNA reads TGTGCCAGCAGCCCAGAGGGGGTAGGGGGACACTCCTATGGCTACACCTTC. Translating it yields CASSPEGVGGHSYGYTF.

The J gene is TRBJ2-1, the V gene TRBV5-6, with a weak D call TRBD2 (5 bases). Germline-derived CDR1 and CDR2 are SGHDT and YYEEEE. The CDR3 has 16 residues. Deletions cut 0 bases from V and 1 base from J, with 11 bases between. The CDR3 protein is CASSLGGWRSYNEQFF. The CDR3 bases are TGTGCCAGCAGCTTGGGCGGGTGGCGGTCCTACAATGAGCAGTTCTTC.

This clonotype turned up a few times. The chain uses TRBV20-1 and TRBJ2-5; D possibly corresponds to TRBD2 (5 bases). Germline CDR1 reads DFQATT; CDR2 reads SNEGSKA (reference sequence). The CDR3 totals 15 residues. The CDR3 here is CSTPGSSIGQETQYF. The CDR3 nucleotides read TGCAGCACCCCGGGTTCTAGCATAGGACAAGAGACCCAGTACTTC.

This chain joins TRBV29-1 and TRBJ2-5; D may correspond to TRBD1 or TRBD2 (5 bases each). V lost 6 bases, J lost 5 bases, and 13 bases lay in between. Germline V gives CDR1 SQVTM, CDR2 ANQGSEA. This CDR3 has 12 amino acids. For the CDR3, the DNA is TGCAGCGTCAGGGACGTTCAGGAGACCCAGTACTTC. This encodes CSVRDVQETQYF. Full variable domain (remainder filled in from reference TRBV29-1 and TRBJ2-5): SAVISQKPSRDICQRGTSLTIQCQVDSQVTMMFWYRQQPGQSLTLIATANQGSEATYESGFVIDKFPISRPNLTFSTLTVSNMSPEDSSIYLCSVRDVQETQYFGPGTRLLVL.

This clonotype was observed a handful of times. V and J are TRBV20-1 and TRBJ2-7; D gene ambiguous. This CDR3 spans 11 amino acids. Germline V gene data show CDR1 as DFQATT and CDR2 as SNEGSKA (reference sequence). V was cut by 6 bases and J by 7 bases, with 13 bases left in between. The CDR3 DNA follows: TGCAGTGCCAAGCGATCGACTGAGCAGTACTTC. As protein: CSAKRSTEQYF.

This clonotype has only a few counts. The rearrangement joins TRBV27 to TRBJ2-7; D uncertain. The CDR3 is made up of 12 amino acids. The V end lost 8 bases, the J end lost 4 bases, and 12 bases lay between the germline ends. Germline CDR1 and CDR2: MNHEY and SMNVEV (reference sequence). The CDR3 is CASGPVEYEQYF. DNA for the CDR3: TGTGCCAGCGGACCCGTGGAGTACGAGCAGTACTTC.